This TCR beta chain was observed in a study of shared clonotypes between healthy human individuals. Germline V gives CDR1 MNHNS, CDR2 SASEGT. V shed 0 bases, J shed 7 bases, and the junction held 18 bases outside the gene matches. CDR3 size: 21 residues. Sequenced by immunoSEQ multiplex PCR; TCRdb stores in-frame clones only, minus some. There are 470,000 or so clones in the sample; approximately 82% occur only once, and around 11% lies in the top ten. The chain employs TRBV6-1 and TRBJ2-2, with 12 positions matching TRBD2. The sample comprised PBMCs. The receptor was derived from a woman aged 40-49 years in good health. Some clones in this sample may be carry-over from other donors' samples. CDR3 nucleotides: TGTGCCAGCAGTGAAGCGGGGGCAGGGTGGCGACTAGCGGGAGCGGGCGGGGAGCTGTTTTTT. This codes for CASSEAGAGWRLAGAGGELFF.